The TCR beta chain described here comes from a study of blood T cell repertoires in COVID-19. CDR1 and CDR2 (germline): MGHRA, YSYEKL. CDR3 length: 15 residues. V dropped 0 bases and J dropped 2 bases, with 10 bases sitting between them. Clones were sequenced by immunoSEQ multiplex PCR, and TCRdb holds only the in-frame ones, with some missing. The sample includes 200,000 to 300,000 clones, around 90% of them seen just once. Sequenced input: peripheral blood. The source of this sequence is a man in his thirties or forties with COVID-19, enrolled during active disease. The chain joins TRBV4-1 to TRBJ1-2; D gene uncertain. For the CDR3, the DNA is TGCGCCAGCAGCCAAGATGTCTCCTTCAACTATGGCTACACCTTC. This gives the protein CASSQDVSFNYGYTF.